This entry lists 29 T cell receptor beta chains sequenced from one sample in a study of breast tumors, draining lymph nodes, adjacent tissues. TCRdb reanalysed the multiplex PCR reads using MiXCR and keeps one entry per CDR3 protein. The sample includes under 350,000 distinct CDR3 sequences, around 31% of them seen just once. Breast cancer patients provided tissue from their axillary draining lymph nodes. Sequencing was performed on axillary lymph node tissue. These receptor sequences come from a female donor with breast cancer. Some clones in this sample may be carry-over from other donors' samples.

As regards this clonotype: The junction differs from germline at one of its ends, possibly a read error. The rearrangement uses TRBV7-7 and TRBJ2-5, with D perhaps matching TRBD1 (5 bases). Germline loops: CDR1 SSHAT, CDR2 FNYEAQ (reference sequence). The CDR3 has 15 residues. CDR3 protein: CASSFSAGPQETQYF. In nucleotides, the CDR3 is TGTGCTAGCAGCTTTTCGGCAGGGCCCCAAGAGACCCAGTACTTC.

The chain has TRBV24-1 and TRBJ2-1, with 12 bases aligning to TRBD1. CDR3 length: 16 residues. J gave up 10 bases and V 5 bases, and 11 bases lay outside the gene matches. CDR1 KGHDR and CDR2 SFDVKD come from the germline V gene. CDR3 sequence (DNA): TGTGCCACCAGTGTTAAAACGGGACAGGGGGCGTGGGAGCAGTTCTTC. As protein: CATSVKTGQGAWEQFF.

This clonotype has only a few counts. The chain combines TRBV6-1 with TRBJ2-3, with TRBD2 identical over 11 bases. Germline trimming cut 6 bases from V and 6 bases from J; bases unmatched to any gene: 11. The CDR3 runs 16 residues. CDR1 MNHNS and CDR2 SASEGT come from the germline V gene. CDR3 loop: CASSRPGTSGADTQYF. CDR3 DNA sequence: TGTGCCAGCAGCCGGCCCGGGACTAGCGGAGCTGATACGCAGTATTTT.

Points on this clonotype: Compared with germline, one end of the junction differs, possibly owing to a read error. This chain uses TRBV7-3 with TRBJ2-3; TRBD2 agrees at 11 bases. This CDR3 is built from 15 residues. Germline values: CDR1 SGHTA, CDR2 FQGTGA. The CDR3 protein is CASSWTSGSTGTQCF. DNA of the CDR3: TGTGCCAGCAGCTGGACTAGCGGGTCGACAGGTACGCAGTGTTTT.

Many counts were recorded for this clonotype. The gene calls are TRBV7-9 and TRBJ2-1; 7 bases match TRBD1. Germline CDR1 and CDR2: SEHNR and FQNEAQ (reference sequence). The trim removed 5 bases at V and 1 base at J, leaving 8 bases unmatched. The CDR3 covers 16 residues. Written as DNA, the CDR3 is TGTGCCAGCAGCCCTCACCAGGGGGTGTCCTACAATGAGCAGTTCTTC. Its protein product is CASSPHQGVSYNEQFF.

This clonotype was recorded at least ten times. The V and J genes are TRBV4-1 and TRBJ2-5, with a weak D call TRBD2 (6 bases). Germline CDR1 reads MGHRA; CDR2 reads YSYEKL. This CDR3 spans 15 amino acids. V lost 0 bases and J lost 4, with 12 bases in between. The CDR3 DNA reads TGCGCCAGCAGCCAAGATTACGGGAGCGGAGAGACCCAGTACTTC. The encoded protein is CASSQDYGSGETQYF.

This clonotype was picked up many times. The chain is built from TRBV5-6 and TRBJ2-1; the match to TRBD2 covers 11 bases. CDR1 and CDR2 (germline): SGHDT, YYEEEE. This CDR3 region has 15 residues. V shed 5 bases, J shed 7 bases, and the junction held 8 bases outside the gene matches. The chain's CDR3 is CASRHRLAGTNEQFF. The CDR3 coding sequence is TGTGCCAGCAGACACCGACTAGCGGGAACGAATGAGCAGTTCTTC.

This clonotype occurred a few times. This CDR3 reads CATSRMDRDGNIQYF. As DNA, the CDR3 is TGTGCCACCAGCAGGATGGACAGGGATGGAAACATTCAGTACTTC. This chain connects TRBV15 to TRBJ2-4, with 8 positions matching TRBD1. CDR1 is LNHNV and CDR2 is YYDKDF in the germline V gene (reference sequence). Trimming removed 3 bases from V and 6 bases from J; junction bases left unmatched: 7. The CDR3 is 15 amino acids. Complete variable domain (other parts from reference TRBV15 and TRBJ2-4): DAMVIQNPRYQVTQFGKPVTLSCSQTLNHNVMYWYQQKSSQAPKLLFHYYDKDFNNEADTPDNFQSRRPNTSFCFLDIRSPGLGDTAMYLCATSRMDRDGNIQYFGAGTRLSVL.

V is TRBV19 and J is TRBJ1-2; 7 nucleotides match TRBD1. V gave up 5 bases and J gave up 3 bases; unmatched junction bases: 3. CDR1 and CDR2 from the germline V gene are LNHDA and SQIVND (reference sequence). The CDR3 has 13 amino acids. CDR3 loop: CASSRQGDYGYTF. As DNA, the CDR3 is TGTGCCAGTAGTCGACAGGGTGACTATGGCTACACCTTC.

The chain is built from TRBV9 and TRBJ2-1, with TRBD2 matching 10 bases. The V segment lost 0 bases and the J segment 0 bases; nucleotides outside the gene matches: 3. Germline assignment: CDR1 SGDLS and CDR2 YYNGEE. This CDR3 region has 17 residues. The CDR3 DNA is TGTGCCAGCAGCGTAGAGGGGACTAGCGTCTCCTACAATGAGCAGTTCTTC. Amino acid sequence: CASSVEGTSVSYNEQFF.

The chain joins TRBV27 to TRBJ1-4; TRBD1 aligns across 7 bases. CDR1 and CDR2 (germline): MNHEY, SMNVEV (reference sequence). The CDR3 runs 15 residues. V shed 5 bases and J 8 bases; nucleotides not matched to a gene: 11. The DNA for the CDR3 is TGTGCCAGCAGTACTACCGGGGACAGATACGAAAAACTGTTTTTT. Protein product: CASSTTGDRYEKLFF.

V gene TRBV29-1 combines with J gene TRBJ2-1; TRBD1 agrees at 9 bases. The CDR3 runs to 14 residues. Germline V gene data show CDR1 as SQVTM and CDR2 as ANQGSEA. The J segment lost 6 bases and the V segment lost 0 bases, leaving 3 bases of the junction unmatched. CDR3 coding DNA: TGCAGCGTTGAAGATCGGACAGGGGTCAATGAGCAGTTCTTC. Encoded protein: CSVEDRTGVNEQFF.

This clonotype was seen ten or more times. The chain couples TRBV29-1 to TRBJ1-2; 7 bases agree with TRBD1. Unmatched junction bases numbered 9, after V lost 7 bases and J lost 4 bases. The CDR3 has 13 amino acids. Germline V gene sequence: CDR1 SQVTM, CDR2 ANQGSEA. CDR3 nucleotide sequence: TGCAGCGCGAACCGACAGGGAGGCTATGGCTACACCTTC. It is translated as CSANRQGGYGYTF.

This clonotype was found many times. V gene TRBV7-6 combines with J gene TRBJ2-7; TRBD1 agrees at 8 bases. The germline V gene encodes CDR1 SGHVS and CDR2 FNYEAQ. With V trimmed by 2 bases and J by 2 bases, 8 bases remained unmatched. The CDR3 is 16 amino acids. DNA for the CDR3: TGTGCCAGCAGCTTATTCCAGGGGACAGGTACCTACGAGCAGTACTTC. This translates into CASSLFQGTGTYEQYF.

The sample holds many counts of this clonotype. The CDR3 region is CASSFGRAVEQYF. CDR3 in DNA: TGTGCCAGCAGCTTCGGGAGGGCCGTCGAGCAGTACTTC. The chain uses TRBV7-2 and TRBJ2-7, with 8 bases matching TRBD2. Germline V lookup: CDR1 SGHTA, CDR2 FQGNSA. V trimming: 3 bases; J trimming: 6 bases; junction bases outside the gene matches: 4. The CDR3 length is 13 residues.

The chain is built from TRBV19 and TRBJ1-5; D is uncertain. Germline CDR1 is LNHDA and CDR2 is SQIVND (reference sequence). This CDR3 has 13 amino acids. Trimming pared 5 bases from V and 11 bases from J, leaving 16 bases between. The CDR3 loop reads CASSSRGQETQHF. The DNA for the CDR3 is TGTGCCAGTAGTTCTAGAGGCCAAGAGACCCAGCATTTT.

This clonotype showed up many times. The rearrangement links TRBV20-1 to TRBJ2-3; D possibly corresponds to TRBD2 (5 bases). The V gene lost 0 bases and the J gene lost 2 bases, with 18 bases spanning the gap. The CDR3 runs to 17 residues. Germline V gene sequence: CDR1 DFQATT, CDR2 SNEGSKA (reference sequence). CDR3 sequence (DNA): TGCAGTGCTAGAGATTCCCTAGACTACCGACTCACAGATACGCAGTATTTT. It is translated as CSARDSLDYRLTDTQYF.

This clonotype turned up a few times. V is TRBV28 and J is TRBJ2-6; a weak D match, TRBD2 (5 bases). V shed 6 bases and J shed 2 bases, with 14 bases lying between them. CDR1 is MDHEN and CDR2 is SYDVKM in the germline V gene. This CDR3 is 16 amino acids long. The CDR3 protein is CASSAPGNTGANVLTF. The CDR3 DNA follows: TGTGCCAGCAGCGCGCCCGGGAACACTGGGGCCAACGTCCTGACTTTC.

This clonotype has ten or more counts. The chain is built from TRBV4-1 and TRBJ1-2; 7 nucleotides align to TRBD1. The J segment lost 4 bases and the V segment lost 0 bases, leaving 11 bases of the junction unmatched. CDR3 length equals 17 residues. CDR1 MGHRA and CDR2 YSYEKL come from the germline V gene. The DNA of the CDR3 is TGCGCCAGCAGCCAAGATCGGCAGGGGGTGGGTGGCTATGGCTACACCTTC. It specifies CASSQDRQGVGGYGYTF.

This clonotype showed up just once. A much larger clone sits a single nucleotide away, making a read error possible. The DNA of the CDR3 is TGTGCCAACAGCCAAGGGCAGGCCCGGGCCACAGATACGCAGTATTTT. Translation gives CANSQGQARATDTQYF. The V call is TRBV4-2, the J call TRBJ2-3; D gene unclear. CDR1 LGHNA and CDR2 YNFKEQ come from the germline V gene. This CDR3 contains 16 residues.

This clonotype occurred a few times. The chain joins TRBV4-1 to TRBJ2-1; 10 nucleotides line up with TRBD2. Germline lookup yields CDR1 MGHRA and CDR2 YSYEKL. The trim removed 6 bases at V and 6 bases at J, leaving 23 bases unmatched. The CDR3 is 20 residues long. Here the CDR3 DNA reads TGCGCCAGCAGTCTCATAAACCGCTTAGCGGGAGGACCTCCTATCAATGAGCAGTTCTTC. Translated, it gives CASSLINRLAGGPPINEQFF.

In this sample, this clonotype turned up a few times. Being one base from a much bigger clone, this may be a read error. The chain carries TRBV7-3 and TRBJ1-2; 10 nucleotides match TRBD1. Germline CDR1 is SGHTA and CDR2 is FQGTGA. This CDR3 spans 15 amino acids. CDR3: CASSHRQGADYGYPF. Here the CDR3 DNA reads TGTGCCAGCAGCCACCGACAGGGGGCGGACTATGGCTACCCCTTC.

Many counts were recorded for this clonotype. The gene calls are TRBV5-6 and TRBJ2-2; 8 bases are a match to TRBD2. Germline CDR1 is SGHDT and CDR2 is YYEEEE. The trim removed 4 bases at V and 1 base at J, leaving 6 bases unmatched. The CDR3 runs to 16 residues. The CDR3 bases are TGTGCCAGCAGCAAACCTAGCGGGCGGAACACCGGGGAGCTGTTTTTT. It encodes CASSKPSGRNTGELFF.

The chain has TRBV20-1 and TRBJ1-2, with 7 bases aligning to TRBD1. This CDR3 comprises 11 residues. V lost 2 bases to trimming and J lost 14 bases; unmatched junction nucleotides: 8. Germline-derived CDR1 and CDR2 are DFQATT and SNEGSKA (reference sequence). The CDR3: CSARSATGLTF. CDR3 DNA sequence: TGCAGTGCTAGATCCGCGACAGGGTTGACCTTC.

As regards this clonotype: The CDR3 ends on some other residue instead of the conserved phenylalanine or tryptophan, so this is likely a read error. No DNA is shown, since the ends of the CDR3 on it are uncertain; the CDR3 is the one TCRdb lists. The V and J genes are TRBV20-1 and TRBJ2-1; the DNA was not used to check the table's D call, TRBD2. Inclusive of both ends, the CDR3 amounts to 17 amino acids. Looked up from germline, CDR1 is DFQATT and CDR2 is SNEGSKA (reference sequence). The CDR3 is CSASLQRTSALYNEQLS.

The CDR3 DNA reads TGTGCCATCAGTGACGATGGCTACACCTTC. Its translation: CAISDDGYTF. This chain uses TRBV10-3 with TRBJ1-2; D gene uncertain. CDR1 ENHRY and CDR2 SYGVKD come from the germline V gene. V lost 3 bases and J 6 bases, leaving 2 bases between the germline ends. The CDR3 contains 10 residues.

Comments on this clonotype: This sequence may be a read error, since a much larger clone differs from it by one base. This chain connects TRBV12-3 or TRBV12-4 to TRBJ2-1; a possible D gene is TRBD2 (5 bases). V lost 0 bases, J lost 7 bases, and 16 bases lay in between. This CDR3 contains 16 residues. The CDR3 protein is CASSLAAGGPTNEQFF. For the CDR3, the DNA is TGTGCCAGCAGTTTAGCGGCGGGCGGACCAACTAATGAGCAGTTCTTC.

This clonotype occurred many times. The gene calls are TRBV20-1 and TRBJ2-2; D remains unclear. CDR1 DFQATT and CDR2 SNEGSKA come from the germline V gene (reference sequence). This CDR3 is built from 14 residues. Trimming took off 1 base at V and 4 bases at J, with 10 bases between the two ends. CDR3 coding DNA: TGCAGTGCTAGAGTTAGGGTCGGCACCGGGGAGCTGTTTTTT. It codes for CSARVRVGTGELFF.

Details on this clonotype: This may come from a read error, since a much larger clone is one base off. The chain couples TRBV6-6 to TRBJ2-2; D is possibly TRBD1 (5 bases). There are 13 residues in the CDR3. Trimming left V 11 bases short and J 0 bases short, with 10 bases between. CDR1 and CDR2 from the germline V gene are MNHNY and SVGAGI (reference sequence). The CDR3 DNA sequence: TGTGCCGCCGACAGCGCGAACACCGGGGAGCTGTTTTTT. Protein product: CAADSANTGELFF.